This note documents a single TCR beta chain sequence. Antigen: not known. The junction does not match germline at one end; this may be a read error. Tregs were sorted as CD4+CD25+CD127-/low cells. Study-wide results and caveats: The TCR gene usage of tumor memory CD4+ T cells clustered together with blood and lymph node memory CD4+ cells and with lymph node naive CD4+ cells. Tumor Treg TCRs overlapped most with tumor naive CD4+ cells. The larger-cohort validation was restricted to a single TCR beta V-J rearrangement rather than whole repertoires.

Semi-nested PCR with Nested Universal Primer A followed constant-region reverse priming of full-length variable regions. TCRdb reanalysed the 5' RACE reads using MiXCR and keeps one entry per CDR3 protein. The sample has 35,000 to 45,000 distinct CDR3 sequences; roughly 23% are singletons. The CDR3 covers 14 residues. Germline V gives CDR1 MGHRA, CDR2 YSYEKL. The receptor was derived from a female donor with breast cancer. Sequenced: Tregs sorted from a lymph node. This chain connects TRBV4-1 to TRBJ2-3, with D possibly TRBD2 on 5 matching bases. The CDR3 region is CASSYGGNTETQYF. CDR3 nucleotide sequence: TGCGCCAGCAGCTACGGAGGAAACACAGAGACGCAGTATTTT.